Detailed here is one TCR beta chain. Its cognate antigen is unknown. The Oncomine TCR Beta short-read assay was applied to DNA of cultured CD4+ T cells. TCRdb called the PCR reads again in MiXCR, with one record for every CDR3 protein. The top ten hold less than 30% of the sample, which has some 15,000 distinct CDR3 sequences, less than 45% seen once. Noted treatment: approximately nine-day PBMC culture with coronavirus spike peptide pools or control peptides (ViraFEST assay). PBMCs, plated at fewer than 2.5 million per well, were grown in the presence of around 11 IU/ml IL-2 and roughly 9.5 ug/ml peptide pools. With 2 bases removed from V and 0 bases from J, the gap between germline ends came to 13 bases. Germline V gene lookup returns CDR1 LNHDA and CDR2 SQIVND (reference sequence). The CDR3 is made up of 17 amino acids. This entry is derived from a study of vaccination and CD4 T cells after COVID-19. At the level of the study: In the convalescent cohort, there were six males and four females, two of them Hispanic.

The chain is built from TRBV19 and TRBJ1-4, with TRBD1 as a possible D gene (5 bases). The clonotype was recovered from a human donor who received a COVID-19 vaccine. Sample: CD4+ T cells from blood, cultured in vitro, taken before SARS-CoV-2 vaccination. In nucleotides, the CDR3 is TGTGCCAGTAGTATAAATTTCGGGGGAACAACTAATGAAAAACTGTTTTTT. Its translation is CASSINFGGTTNEKLFF.